The 18 T cell receptor beta chains in this list originate from one sample, sequenced in a study of blood T cell repertoires in COVID-19 (dated by TCRdb to about 2020). The library was generated by the immunoSEQ multiplex PCR assay. What TCRdb holds here is the immuneACCESS table cut down to in-frame rearrangements. Part of the clones is not present; checked against another copy, under half of the missing clones reflect an unresolved V gene, and the others are unexplained. The sample includes about 60,000 clones, with 76% observed a single time. Over 20% of the sample lies in the top ten. The sample comprised peripheral blood. All receptors come from a man aged 50-59 years with active or convalescent COVID-19.

V is TRBV11-2 and J is TRBJ2-1; 11 nucleotides line up with TRBD2. Germline CDR1 reads SGHAT; CDR2 reads FQNNGV. The CDR3 sequence is 16 residues long. V was pared by 1 base and J by 4 bases, with 3 bases of the junction left unmatched. CDR3: CASSLGASGGYNEQFF. The DNA of the CDR3 is TGTGCCAGCAGCTTAGGGGCTAGCGGGGGGTACAATGAGCAGTTCTTC.

This chain uses TRBV11-2 with TRBJ2-7; D not certain. Trimming stripped 4 bases from V and 1 base from J, with 8 bases between. Germline V gene data show CDR1 as SGHAT and CDR2 as FQNNGV. The CDR3 sequence is 13 residues long. The CDR3, as DNA: TGTGCCAGCAGCTACTTGGAGTCCTACGAGCAGTACTTC. Its protein product is CASSYLESYEQYF.

This rearrangement joins TRBV5-6 to TRBJ1-2; TRBD1 matches 7 bases. The V gene's germline CDR1 is SGHDT and CDR2 YYEEEE. This CDR3 comprises 13 residues. V gave up 4 bases and J gave up 8 bases; unmatched junction bases: 8. CDR3 in DNA: TGTGCCAGCAGCCGAAGTGACAGGGAAGGCTACACCTTC. Residues: CASSRSDREGYTF.

This chain links TRBV21-1 with TRBJ1-1; TRBD1 was called by the table and not checked on the DNA. TRBV21-1 is assigned pseudogene status. There are 15 residues in the CDR3. Here the CDR3 reads CASSRGQGAGGEAFF. As DNA, the CDR3 is TGTGCCAGCAGCAGGGGACAGGGGGCGGGAGGTGAAGCTTTCTTT.

The CDR3: CASSFRQGNTEAFF. CDR3 nucleotides: TGTGCCAGCAGCTTTCGACAGGGAAACACTGAAGCTTTCTTT. V and J are TRBV5-4 and TRBJ1-1; 7 nucleotides match TRBD1. The CDR3 contains 14 residues. Unmatched junction bases numbered 3, after V lost 2 bases and J lost 2 bases. Germline CDR1 SGHNT, CDR2 YYREEE (reference sequence).

This clone was seen ten or more times. The chain has TRBV14 and TRBJ1-1; 7 bases line up with TRBD1. V was clipped by 5 bases and J by 11 bases; unmatched bases: 11. CDR1 is SGHDN, CDR2 FVKESK, per germline. This CDR3 region has 13 residues. DNA of the CDR3: TGTGCCAGCAGCACACACCAGGGGGTGGGGGCTTTCTTT. Translating gives CASSTHQGVGAFF.

This chain connects TRBV6-5 to TRBJ1-4; 10 bases agree with TRBD1. Per the germline V gene, CDR1 is MNHEY and CDR2 is SVGAGI. After removal of 5 bases from V and 8 bases from J, the junction contained 5 bases not matched to a gene. This CDR3 contains 14 residues. The CDR3 DNA sequence: TGTGCCAGCAGTCGGGACAGGGGTTTGGAAAAACTGTTTTTT. Protein product: CASSRDRGLEKLFF.

A few counts support this clone. V and J are TRBV5-6 and TRBJ2-2; D is possibly TRBD1 (5 bases). In germline, CDR1 is SGHDT, CDR2 YYEEEE. The CDR3 extends over 15 amino acids. V dropped 3 bases and J dropped 4 bases, with 13 bases sitting between them. CDR3 coding DNA: TGTGCCAGCAGCTCTCCTCGGACAACCACCGGGGAGCTGTTTTTT. Encoded protein: CASSSPRTTTGELFF. The full variable domain, rest sourced from reference TRBV5-6 and TRBJ2-2, is DAGVTQSPTHLIKTRGQQVTLRCSPKSGHDTVSWYQQALGQGPQFIFQYYEEEERQRGNFPDRFSGHQFPNYSSELNVNALLLGDSALYLCASSSPRTTTGELFFGEGSRLTVL.

The rearrangement uses TRBV19 and TRBJ1-2; D possibly corresponds to TRBD1 (5 bases). The V end lost 5 bases, the J end lost 8 bases, and 15 bases lay between the germline ends. CDR1 and CDR2 from the germline V gene are LNHDA and SQIVND (reference sequence). The CDR3 is made up of 13 amino acids. CDR3 DNA sequence: TGTGCCAGTAGTCCCTACAACGCAGGGGGCTACACCTTC. The encoded protein is CASSPYNAGGYTF.

The chain uses TRBV6-5 and TRBJ1-4; tentatively, D is TRBD1 (5 bases). Germline lookup yields CDR1 MNHEY and CDR2 SVGAGI. The CDR3 sequence is 13 residues long. V gave up 0 bases and J gave up 10 bases, with 9 bases separating them. The CDR3 nucleotides read TGTGCCAGCAGTTACTCCGTCGGGGGAAAACTGTTTTTT. Protein sequence: CASSYSVGGKLFF.

Comment on this clone: Within the sample, other DNA sequences also encode this same CDR3. The J gene is TRBJ1-1, the V gene TRBV27, with a weak D call TRBD1 (5 bases). The CDR3 runs 13 residues. Germline V lookup: CDR1 MNHEY, CDR2 SMNVEV (reference sequence). Deletions cut 5 bases from V and 5 bases from J, with 12 bases between. The CDR3 region has the DNA TGTGCCAGCAGTCTCGGGGGAAGGACTGAAGCTTTCTTT. Translation: CASSLGGRTEAFF.

V and J are TRBV5-1 and TRBJ1-2; 8 nucleotides align to TRBD1. The germline gives CDR1 SGHRS, CDR2 YFSETQ. V lost 4 bases and J lost 7; bases outside the gene matches: 9. The CDR3 is made up of 14 amino acids. The CDR3 DNA is TGCGCCAGCAGCCCAGGGGGCTATTTCGGTGGCTACACCTTC. This sequence encodes CASSPGGYFGGYTF.

The gene calls are TRBV2 and TRBJ1-1; no clear D. V was clipped by 1 base and J by 0 bases, with 6 bases between them. The germline gives CDR1 SNHLY, CDR2 FYNNEI. The CDR3 spans 14 residues. The CDR3 protein is CASSEENMNTEAFF. In DNA form, the CDR3 reads TGTGCCAGCAGTGAAGAGAACATGAACACTGAAGCTTTCTTT. Filled out from reference TRBV2 and TRBJ1-1, the complete variable domain reads EPEVTQTPSHQVTQMGQEVILRCVPISNHLYFYWYRQILGQKVEFLVSFYNNEISEKSEIFDDQFSVERPDGSNFTLKIRSTKLEDSAMYFCASSEENMNTEAFFGQGTRLTVV.

The chain carries TRBV5-1 and TRBJ2-3; 13 bases match TRBD2. CDR1 and CDR2 (germline): SGHRS, YFSETQ. This CDR3 spans 16 amino acids. After removal of 4 bases from V and 4 bases from J, the junction contained 6 bases not matched to a gene. CDR3 region: CASSTGTSGISDTQYF. CDR3 nucleotide sequence: TGCGCCAGCAGCACCGGGACTAGCGGGATCTCAGATACGCAGTATTTT.

This sequence joins TRBV14 and TRBJ2-7; weak D call: TRBD2 (6 bases). The CDR3 is made up of 15 amino acids. Trimming stripped 1 base from V and 2 bases from J, with 12 bases between. Germline lookup yields CDR1 SGHDN and CDR2 FVKESK. CDR3 region: CASSQGRSGAYEQYF. In DNA form, the CDR3 reads TGTGCCAGCAGCCAAGGAAGATCGGGGGCCTACGAGCAGTACTTC.

The V gene is TRBV11-2, the J gene TRBJ1-6; D is uncertain. Germline CDR1 SGHAT, CDR2 FQNNGV. The CDR3 loop spans 13 amino acids. V shed 7 bases and J shed 8 bases, with 12 bases lying between them. The CDR3 loop reads CASNPDYYSPLHF. The CDR3 DNA is TGTGCCAGCAACCCGGACTACTATTCACCCCTCCACTTT.

V gene TRBV27 combines with J gene TRBJ1-2; weak D call: TRBD1 (5 bases). The germline CDR1 and CDR2 sequences are MNHEY and SMNVEV (reference sequence). The CDR3 has 15 residues. Trimming shortened V by 0 bases and J by 4 bases, and 12 bases separated the two germline ends. The CDR3 region is CASSLSKTGFYGYTF. In nucleotides, the CDR3 is TGTGCCAGCAGTTTATCCAAAACAGGCTTCTATGGCTACACCTTC.

This clone showed up just a few times. The chain combines TRBV3-1 (or the pseudogene TRBV3-2) with TRBJ2-6, with unresolved D. The V gene lost 0 bases and the J gene lost 2 bases, with 5 bases spanning the gap. Germline V gene data show CDR1 as LGHDT and CDR2 as YNNKEL (reference sequence). The CDR3 sequence is 15 residues long. CDR3 region: CASSQDFTGANVLTF. Written as DNA, the CDR3 is TGTGCCAGCAGCCAAGATTTTACTGGGGCCAACGTCCTGACTTTC.